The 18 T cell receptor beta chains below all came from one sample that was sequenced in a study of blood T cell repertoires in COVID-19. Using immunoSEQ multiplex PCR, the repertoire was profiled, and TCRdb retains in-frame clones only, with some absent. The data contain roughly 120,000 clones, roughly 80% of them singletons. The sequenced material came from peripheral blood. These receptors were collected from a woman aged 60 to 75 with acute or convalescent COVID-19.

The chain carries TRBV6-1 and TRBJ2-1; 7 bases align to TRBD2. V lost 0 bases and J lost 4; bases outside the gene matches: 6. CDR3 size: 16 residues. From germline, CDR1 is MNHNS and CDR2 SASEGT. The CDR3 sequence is CASSEALSGPYNEQFF. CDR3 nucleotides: TGTGCCAGCAGTGAAGCCCTTAGCGGGCCGTACAATGAGCAGTTCTTC.

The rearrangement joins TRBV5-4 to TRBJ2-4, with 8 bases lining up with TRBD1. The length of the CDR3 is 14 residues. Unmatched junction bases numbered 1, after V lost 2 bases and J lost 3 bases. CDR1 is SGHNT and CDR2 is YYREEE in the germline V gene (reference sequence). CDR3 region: CASSFGQGKNIQYF. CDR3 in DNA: TGTGCCAGCAGCTTCGGACAGGGCAAAAACATTCAGTACTTC. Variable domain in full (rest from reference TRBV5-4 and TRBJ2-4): ETGVTQSPTHLIKTRGQQVTLRCSSQSGHNTVSWYQQALGQGPQFIFQYYREEENGRGNFPPRFSGLQFPNYSSELNVNALELDDSALYLCASSFGQGKNIQYFGAGTRLSVL.

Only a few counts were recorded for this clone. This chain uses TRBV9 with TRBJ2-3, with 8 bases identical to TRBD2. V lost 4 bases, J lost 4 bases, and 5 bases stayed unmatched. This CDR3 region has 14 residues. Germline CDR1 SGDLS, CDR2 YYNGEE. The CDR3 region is CASSPGGPSDTQYF. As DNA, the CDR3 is TGTGCCAGCAGCCCGGGGGGGCCCTCAGATACGCAGTATTTT.

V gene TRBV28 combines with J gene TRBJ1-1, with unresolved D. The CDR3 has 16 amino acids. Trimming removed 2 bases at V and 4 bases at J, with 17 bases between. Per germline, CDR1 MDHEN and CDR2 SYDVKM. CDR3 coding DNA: TGTGCCAGCAGTTTACCCACTCTCGCGGTAACCACTGAAGCTTTCTTT. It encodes CASSLPTLAVTTEAFF.

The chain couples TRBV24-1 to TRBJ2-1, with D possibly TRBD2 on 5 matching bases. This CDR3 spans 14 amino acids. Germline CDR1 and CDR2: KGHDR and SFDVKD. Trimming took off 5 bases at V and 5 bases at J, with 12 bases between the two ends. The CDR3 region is CATSVATGDNEQFF. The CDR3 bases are TGTGCCACCAGTGTTGCTACCGGGGACAATGAGCAGTTCTTC.

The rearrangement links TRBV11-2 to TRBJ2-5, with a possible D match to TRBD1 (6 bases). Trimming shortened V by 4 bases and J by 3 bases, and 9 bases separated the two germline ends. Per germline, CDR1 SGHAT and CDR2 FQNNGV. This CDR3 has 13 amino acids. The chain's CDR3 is CASSSRTEETQYF. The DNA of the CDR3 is TGTGCCAGCAGCTCTAGGACAGAAGAGACCCAGTACTTC.

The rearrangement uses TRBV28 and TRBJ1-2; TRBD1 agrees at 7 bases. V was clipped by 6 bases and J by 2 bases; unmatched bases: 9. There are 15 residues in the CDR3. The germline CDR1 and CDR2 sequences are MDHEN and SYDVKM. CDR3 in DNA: TGTGCCAGCAGCTACCCAACAGGGGCCAACTATGGCTACACCTTC. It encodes CASSYPTGANYGYTF.

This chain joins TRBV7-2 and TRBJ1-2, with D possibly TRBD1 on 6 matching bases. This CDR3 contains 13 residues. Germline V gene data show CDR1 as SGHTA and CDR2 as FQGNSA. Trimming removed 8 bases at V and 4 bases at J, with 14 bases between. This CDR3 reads CASRGGQSYGYTF. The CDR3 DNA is TGTGCCAGCCGAGGAGGACAGAGCTATGGCTACACCTTC.

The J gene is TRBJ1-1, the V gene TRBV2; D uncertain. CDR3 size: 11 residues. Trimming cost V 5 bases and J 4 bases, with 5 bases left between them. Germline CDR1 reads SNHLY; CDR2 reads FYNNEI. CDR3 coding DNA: TGTGCCAGCAGTTCAATCACTGAAGCTTTCTTT. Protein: CASSSITEAFF.

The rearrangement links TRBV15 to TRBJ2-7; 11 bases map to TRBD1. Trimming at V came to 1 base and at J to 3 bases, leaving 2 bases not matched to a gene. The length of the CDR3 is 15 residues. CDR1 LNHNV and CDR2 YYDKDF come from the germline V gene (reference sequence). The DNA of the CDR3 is TGTGCCACCAGCAGAGTAGGGACAGGGGGCTACGAGCAGTACTTC. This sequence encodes CATSRVGTGGYEQYF.

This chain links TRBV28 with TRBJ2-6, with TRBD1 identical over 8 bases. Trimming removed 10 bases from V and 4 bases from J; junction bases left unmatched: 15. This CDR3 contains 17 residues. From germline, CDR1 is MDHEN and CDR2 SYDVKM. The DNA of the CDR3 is TGTGCCACCTCGGACTCTCAGGGGGCGCGAGGGGCCAACGTCCTGACTTTC. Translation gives CATSDSQGARGANVLTF.

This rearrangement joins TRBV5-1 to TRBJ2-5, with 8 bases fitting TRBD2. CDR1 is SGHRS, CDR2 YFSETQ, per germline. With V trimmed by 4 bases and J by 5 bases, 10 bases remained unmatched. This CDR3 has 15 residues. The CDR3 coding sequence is TGCGCCAGCAGCCCACCGACGGGGGGGCGGGAGACCCAGTACTTC. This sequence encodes CASSPPTGGRETQYF.

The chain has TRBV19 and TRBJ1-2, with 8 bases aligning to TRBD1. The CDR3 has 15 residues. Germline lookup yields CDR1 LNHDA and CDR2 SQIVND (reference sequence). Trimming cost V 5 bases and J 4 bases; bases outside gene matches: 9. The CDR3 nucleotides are TGTGCCAGTAGTCCATGGACAGGGCTGGGCTATGGCTACACCTTC. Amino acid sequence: CASSPWTGLGYGYTF.

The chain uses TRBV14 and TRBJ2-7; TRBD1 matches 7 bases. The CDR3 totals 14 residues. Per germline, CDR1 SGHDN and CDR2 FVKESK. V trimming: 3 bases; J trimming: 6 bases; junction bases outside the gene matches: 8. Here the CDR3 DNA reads TGTGCCAGCAGCCAGGCGACAGGGCAAGTCGAGCAGTACTTC. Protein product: CASSQATGQVEQYF.

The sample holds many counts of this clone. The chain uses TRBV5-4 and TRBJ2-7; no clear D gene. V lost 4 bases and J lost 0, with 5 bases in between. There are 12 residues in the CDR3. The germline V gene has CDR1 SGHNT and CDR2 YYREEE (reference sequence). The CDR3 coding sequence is TGTGCCAGCAGCCCCAGCTCCTACGAGCAGTACTTC. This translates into CASSPSSYEQYF.

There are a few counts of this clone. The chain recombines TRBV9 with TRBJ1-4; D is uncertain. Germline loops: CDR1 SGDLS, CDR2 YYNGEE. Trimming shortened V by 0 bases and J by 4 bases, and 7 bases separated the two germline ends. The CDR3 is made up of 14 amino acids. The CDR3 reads CASSVGGLNEKLFF. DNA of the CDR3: TGTGCCAGCAGCGTAGGAGGGCTTAATGAAAAACTGTTTTTT.

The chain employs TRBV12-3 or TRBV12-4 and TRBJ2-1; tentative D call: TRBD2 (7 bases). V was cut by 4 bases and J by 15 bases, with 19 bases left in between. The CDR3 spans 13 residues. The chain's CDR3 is CASSYSRGGAPFF. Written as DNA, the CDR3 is TGTGCCAGCAGTTACTCCAGAGGGGGGGCCCCGTTCTTC.

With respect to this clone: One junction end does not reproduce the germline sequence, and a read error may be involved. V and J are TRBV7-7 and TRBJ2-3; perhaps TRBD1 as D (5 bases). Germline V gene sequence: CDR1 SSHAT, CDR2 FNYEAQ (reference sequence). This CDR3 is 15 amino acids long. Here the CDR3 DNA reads TGTGCTAGCAGCAAAAGGGGTGGTTTCACAGATACGCAGTATTTT. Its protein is CASSKRGGFTDTQYF.